This is a list of T cell receptor beta chains from one sample in a study of T cells in Graves' hyperthyroidism and ophthalmopathy. TCRdb re-analysed the multiplex PCR reads in MiXCR, keeping a single row per CDR3 protein. Of under 300,000 distinct CDR3 sequences listed, less than 30% are singletons. Sequenced: blood. Every receptor here comes from a man aged 40-50 years with Graves' hyperthyroidism that later progressed to Graves' ophthalmopathy. CDR3s include the opening cysteine and the closing phenylalanine or tryptophan.

v_gene	j_gene	len	CDR3aa
TRBV20-1	TRBJ1-2	11	CSAGTGDGYTF
TRBV28	TRBJ2-7	15	CASSPTGGASYEQYF
TRBV7-3	TRBJ2-5	13	CASSLSRGETQYF
TRBV10-3	TRBJ2-2	15	CAISETDLVTGELFF
TRBV13	TRBJ2-7	15	CASRSTSGISYEQYF
TRBV7-2	TRBJ1-5	15	CASSFRGRDNQPQHF
TRBV12-3/TRBV12-4	TRBJ1-4	13	CASQGLANEKLFF
TRBV28	TRBJ2-4	16	CASTRRGRLAKNIQYF
TRBV5-1	TRBJ1-1	13	CASSSKLNTEAFF
TRBV18	TRBJ2-7	15	CASSPMGAVRDEQYF
TRBV28	TRBJ2-5	13	CASSLTGLETQYF
TRBV19	TRBJ1-1	16	CASSISARLYHTEAFF
TRBV20-1	TRBJ2-5	16	CSARDLSSGGIETQYF
TRBV28	TRBJ2-5	14	CASRRTSGRATQYF
TRBV29-1	TRBJ2-7	15	CSVVGLAGLSYEQYF
TRBV6-4	TRBJ2-5	15	CASSGAGGWKETQYF
TRBV20-1	TRBJ2-5	14	CSAMTAGLQETQYF
TRBV29-1	TRBJ1-1	13	CSVRRLYGTEAFF
TRBV6-5	TRBJ1-2	13	CASRYQDRAHYTF
TRBV7-9	TRBJ1-1	15	CASSQPGHPNTEAFF
TRBV12-3/TRBV12-4	TRBJ2-2	15	CASSLGLGTAGELFF
TRBV28	TRBJ1-5	18	CASSPRTAAIYRNQPQHF
TRBV12-3/TRBV12-4	TRBJ2-7	12	CASGLAGFEQYF
TRBV7-8	TRBJ2-2	17	CASSPRGSGSWTGELFF
TRBV6-1	TRBJ2-4	19	CASRGTGTGFLLAKNIQYF
TRBV20-1	TRBJ1-6	15	CSAGRYDSGYSPLHF
TRBV2	TRBJ1-2	12	CASSRHVYGYTF
TRBV20-1	TRBJ1-1	13	CSARRDRYTEAFF
TRBV18	TRBJ2-7	13	CASSPNTIYEQYF
TRBV5-6	TRBJ2-5	16	CASSFRGSKMRETQYF
TRBV28	TRBJ2-7	12	CASSSTRLEQYF
TRBV5-1	TRBJ2-3	14	CASSSRLDTDTQYF
TRBV5-1	TRBJ1-1	16	CASSLEMRERVTEAFF
TRBV10-3	TRBJ2-5	11	CAISGGGTQYF
TRBV9	TRBJ2-5	11	CASGVKETQYF
TRBV2	TRBJ1-5	15	CASSSGQSSNQPQHF
TRBV6-5	TRBJ2-1	15	CASSYSATPYNEQFF
TRBV12-3/TRBV12-4	TRBJ1-4	18	CASSVRWQGALGNEKLFF
TRBV19	TRBJ2-2	16	CASSILVGGLPGELFF
TRBV28	TRBJ2-7	14	CASSWFSGTYEQYF
TRBV4-1	TRBJ1-5	17	CASSHGQGARSNQPQHF
TRBV19	TRBJ1-5	13	CASSLQHNQPQHF
TRBV7-8	TRBJ1-2	14	CASSLAQGAAGYTF
TRBV3-1	TRBJ2-6	15	CASSQAASGANVLTF
TRBV10-1	TRBJ2-7	14	CASSESLASYEQYF
TRBV6-5	TRBJ2-2	15	CASSYGPGGPGELFF